Presented here are 10 T cell receptor beta chains from one specimen sequenced in a study of OX40 agonist ivuxolimab in advanced cancers. Data came from immunoSEQ multiplex PCR; TCRdb stores just in-frame clones and leaves some out. The profile shows roughly 62,000 clones, 70% to 90% of them singletons. The specimen was CD4+ or CD8+ T cells sorted from blood, collected in a trial of the OX40 agonist ivuxolimab. These receptors were obtained from an adult with an advanced solid tumor such as melanoma, head and neck, liver or kidney cancer.

The chain has TRBV7-8 and TRBJ2-7, with 9 bases lining up with TRBD1. Germline CDR1 SGHVS, CDR2 FQNEAQ. The V segment lost 5 bases and the J segment 12 bases; nucleotides outside the gene matches: 8. The CDR3 runs to 12 residues. CDR3 in DNA: TGTGCCAGCAGCCTGGACAGGGGCCAACCGTACTTC. As protein: CASSLDRGQPYF.

Here the CDR3 reads CASSLGGGFNEKLFF. As DNA, the CDR3 is TGTGCCAGCAGCTTAGGGGGGGGCTTTAATGAAAAACTGTTTTTT. This chain uses TRBV7-2 with TRBJ1-4; D perhaps matches TRBD1 (6 bases). Looked up from germline, CDR1 is SGHTA and CDR2 is FQGNSA. CDR3 length equals 15 residues. Trimming cost V 1 base and J 4 bases, with 10 bases left between them.

Notes on this clone: Other nucleotide sequences in the sample specify the same CDR3. CDR3 bases: TGTGCCAGCAGCTTAGGACTGAGCTCCTACGAGCAGTACTTC. This encodes CASSLGLSSYEQYF. The chain employs TRBV7-9 and TRBJ2-7; no firm D call. This CDR3 comprises 14 residues. V shed 1 base and J shed 0 bases, with 7 bases lying between them. CDR1 and CDR2 from the germline V gene are SEHNR and FQNEAQ (reference sequence). Looking up the rest from reference TRBV7-9 and TRBJ2-7 gives the full variable domain: DTGVSQNPRHKITKRGQNVTFRCDPISEHNRLYWYRQTLGQGPEFLTYFQNEAQLEKSRLLSDRFSAERPKGSFSTLEIQRTEQGDSAMYLCASSLGLSSYEQYFGPGTRLTVT.

This clone was observed a single time. The J gene is TRBJ2-7, the V gene TRBV9; D gene uncertain. Germline loops: CDR1 SGDLS, CDR2 YYNGEE. The CDR3 totals 14 residues. With 0 bases removed from V and 4 bases from J, the gap between germline ends came to 11 bases. The CDR3 sequence is CASSVGSHGYEQYF. The CDR3 DNA follows: TGTGCCAGCAGCGTAGGTAGCCACGGATACGAGCAGTACTTC.

The chain joins TRBV19 to TRBJ1-5; D may be TRBD1 (5 bases). V lost 3 bases to trimming and J lost 6 bases, with 12 bases between them. Germline assignment: CDR1 LNHDA and CDR2 SQIVND (reference sequence). The CDR3 spans 14 residues. CDR3 in amino acids: CASSIWGWGQPQHF. Written as DNA, the CDR3 is TGTGCCAGTAGTATTTGGGGCTGGGGTCAGCCCCAGCATTTT.

The J gene is TRBJ2-2, the V gene TRBV7-6; 10 nucleotides align to TRBD1. V lost 5 bases and J lost 4; bases outside the gene matches: 7. Germline-derived CDR1 and CDR2 are SGHVS and FNYEAQ. This CDR3 spans 16 amino acids. CDR3 region: CASSRGQGMGTGELFF. CDR3 bases: TGTGCCAGCAGCCGGGGACAGGGGATGGGCACCGGGGAGCTGTTTTTT.

This chain connects TRBV6-5 to TRBJ2-7; possibly TRBD2 for D (6 bases). The CDR3 runs to 13 residues. Germline V gene data show CDR1 as MNHEY and CDR2 as SVGAGI. V dropped 5 bases and J dropped 6 bases, with 14 bases sitting between them. Here the CDR3 reads CASSGDSEGEQYF. For the CDR3, the DNA is TGTGCCAGCAGTGGGGACTCCGAAGGCGAGCAGTACTTC.

This chain uses TRBV15 with TRBJ2-1; 9 bases map to TRBD2. CDR3 size: 15 residues. Per germline, CDR1 LNHNV and CDR2 YYDKDF (reference sequence). V trimming: 6 bases; J trimming: 8 bases; junction bases outside the gene matches: 11. The CDR3: CATRTVAGGVDEQFF. Written as DNA, the CDR3 is TGTGCCACCAGGACGGTGGCGGGAGGGGTGGATGAGCAGTTCTTC.

The chain joins TRBV5-6 to TRBJ2-3; TRBD2 is a possible D gene (5 bases). Deletions cut 4 bases from V and 7 bases from J, with 28 bases between. The germline CDR1 and CDR2 sequences are SGHDT and YYEEEE. The CDR3 loop spans 18 amino acids. The chain's CDR3 is CASSPTGGQRSSGYTQYF. The CDR3 nucleotides read TGTGCCAGCAGCCCCACCGGAGGTCAGCGCTCCTCGGGATATACGCAGTATTTT. Looking up the rest from reference TRBV5-6 and TRBJ2-3 gives the full variable domain: DAGVTQSPTHLIKTRGQQVTLRCSPKSGHDTVSWYQQALGQGPQFIFQYYEEEERQRGNFPDRFSGHQFPNYSSELNVNALLLGDSALYLCASSPTGGQRSSGYTQYFGPGTRLTVL.

J is TRBJ2-3 and V is TRBV5-4; no firm D call. In germline, CDR1 is SGHNT, CDR2 YYREEE (reference sequence). V was pared by 3 bases and J by 2 bases, with 13 bases between. The CDR3 contains 15 residues. The CDR3 sequence: CASSSTLTNTDTQYF. CDR3 sequence (DNA): TGTGCCAGCAGCTCCACACTCACAAACACAGATACGCAGTATTTT.